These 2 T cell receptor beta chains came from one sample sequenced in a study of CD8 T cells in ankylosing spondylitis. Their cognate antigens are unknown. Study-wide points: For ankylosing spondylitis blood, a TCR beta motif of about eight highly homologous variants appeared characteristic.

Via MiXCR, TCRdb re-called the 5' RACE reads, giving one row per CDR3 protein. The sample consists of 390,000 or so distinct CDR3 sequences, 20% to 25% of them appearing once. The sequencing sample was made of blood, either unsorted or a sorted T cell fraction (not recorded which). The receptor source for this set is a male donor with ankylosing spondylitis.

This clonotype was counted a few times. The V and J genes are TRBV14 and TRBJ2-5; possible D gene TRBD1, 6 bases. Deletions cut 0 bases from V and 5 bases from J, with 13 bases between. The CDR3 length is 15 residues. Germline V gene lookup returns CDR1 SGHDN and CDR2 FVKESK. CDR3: CASSQDSPGVETQYF. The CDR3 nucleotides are TGTGCCAGCAGCCAAGATTCGCCAGGGGTCGAGACCCAGTACTTC.

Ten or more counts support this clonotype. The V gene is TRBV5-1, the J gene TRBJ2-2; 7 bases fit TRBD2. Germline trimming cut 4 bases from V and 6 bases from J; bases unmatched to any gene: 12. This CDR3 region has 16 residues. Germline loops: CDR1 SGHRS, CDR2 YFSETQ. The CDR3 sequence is CASSTMAGTISGELFF. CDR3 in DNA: TGCGCCAGCAGCACGATGGCCGGGACTATCTCCGGGGAGCTGTTTTTT.